The T cell receptor (beta chain) under discussion was sequenced for a study of cytotoxic CD8 clonotypes in ibrutinib-treated CLL. Study overall: A median around 12 months of treatment, range 6 to 36, preceded the collection of response samples. Points from the study as a whole: Clonality was elevated at ibrutinib response and had returned toward baseline at progression.

Germline CDR1 is GTSNPN and CDR2 is SVGIG (reference sequence). Trimming took 1 base from V and 2 from J, leaving 8 bases between them. The CDR3 loop spans 13 amino acids. This clone was seen more than once but under ten times. What it binds is not known. Investigators sought sequencing depths of between 1 in 200,000 and 1 in 1 million T cells. TCRdb's table, derived via immunoSEQ multiplex PCR, lists solely in-frame clones and lacks some. There are more than 140,000 clones in the sample; 77% occur only once, and roughly a quarter lies in the top ten. The receptor was isolated from a human donor with chronic lymphocytic leukemia. This chain joins TRBV30 and TRBJ1-2; tentative D call: TRBD1 (5 bases). The specimen comprised PBMCs, sampled after 12 months of ibrutinib treatment. CDR3 sequence reads: CAWSADSNYGYTF. The CDR3 region has the DNA TGTGCCTGGAGTGCTGACAGCAACTATGGCTACACCTTC.